Listed here are 10 T cell receptor beta chains from one sample, sequenced in a study of CD8+ T cells in alopecia areata. Extraction of RNA preceded its reverse transcription into cDNA, which served as the sequencing template. Sequencing used immunoSEQ multiplex PCR; TCRdb keeps in-frame clones, though not all of them. The sample yields 200,000 to 250,000 clones, 50% to 60% seen once. Source: CD4+ T cells sorted from blood, taken at week 0. These receptor sequences come from a human donor with alopecia areata.

This clone occurred a few times. The chain has TRBV4-1 and TRBJ2-7; D ambiguous. The CDR3 spans 16 residues. With 1 base removed from V and 4 bases from J, the gap between germline ends came to 17 bases. The V gene's germline CDR1 is MGHRA and CDR2 YSYEKL. CDR3 residues: CASSQGLPLIGYEQYF. The CDR3 bases are TGCGCCAGCAGCCAAGGCCTCCCCCTGATCGGGTACGAGCAGTACTTC.

The gene calls are TRBV7-4 and TRBJ1-1, with unresolved D. Germline loops: CDR1 SGHVT, CDR2 SQSDAQ. The CDR3 runs to 16 residues. Trimming removed 5 bases from V and 2 bases from J, with 18 bases in between. In DNA form, the CDR3 reads TGTGCCAGCAGCCCGGCTGCGCGCGGCCTAAACACTGAAGCTTTCTTT. This sequence encodes CASSPAARGLNTEAFF.

This clone was detected only a few times. The V call is TRBV19, the J call TRBJ1-1; TRBD1 aligns across 10 bases. The ends lost 6 bases at V and 5 bases at J; junction bases unmatched: 15. The CDR3 sequence is 17 residues long. Germline V CDR1 and CDR2: LNHDA, SQIVND (reference sequence). Written as DNA, the CDR3 is TGTGCCAGTAGGGGGGTCCCGGGACAGGGGACGGGGACTGAAGCTTTCTTT. Translated: CASRGVPGQGTGTEAFF. Full variable domain (remainder filled in from reference TRBV19 and TRBJ1-1): DGGITQSPKYLFRKEGQNVTLSCEQNLNHDAMYWYRQDPGQGLRLIYYSQIVNDFQKGDIAEGYSVSREKKESFPLTVTSAQKNPTAFYLCASRGVPGQGTGTEAFFGQGTRLTVV.

The CDR3 reads CASSLMADTGELFF. The DNA for the CDR3 is TGCGCCAGCAGCTTGATGGCAGACACCGGGGAGCTGTTTTTT. The chain has TRBV5-1 and TRBJ2-2; D is unresolved. Germline CDR1 reads SGHRS; CDR2 reads YFSETQ. This CDR3 comprises 14 residues. V was trimmed by 1 base and J by 3 bases, leaving 7 bases between them.

This chain links TRBV23-1 with TRBJ1-4, with D tentatively TRBD1 (6 bases). TRBV23-1 is marked as an open reading frame, function uncertain. The germline V and J ends were trimmed by 10 bases and 0 bases, with 15 bases remaining between them. CDR3 size: 15 residues. As DNA, the CDR3 is TGCGCCACGAGGGGGACATCTGCAACTAATGAAAAACTGTTTTTT. It is translated as CATRGTSATNEKLFF.

The V call is TRBV5-6, the J call TRBJ2-3, with 9 positions matching TRBD2. Per germline, CDR1 SGHDT and CDR2 YYEEEE. The CDR3 sequence is 19 residues long. V dropped 4 bases and J dropped 0; count of bases not matched to a gene: 15. CDR3 amino acids: CASSRQTPSTSGSTDTQYF. As DNA, the CDR3 is TGTGCCAGCAGCCGCCAAACTCCTTCGACTAGCGGAAGCACAGATACGCAGTATTTT.

V is TRBV25-1 and J is TRBJ2-2; D might be TRBD1 or TRBD2, each matching 5 bases. Germline CDR1 reads MGHDK; CDR2 reads SYGVNS. V gave up 7 bases and J gave up 5 bases, with 14 bases separating them. The CDR3 is 14 residues long. DNA of the CDR3: TGTGCCAGCACTTCCGGGACCAAAACCGGGGAGCTGTTTTTT. It translates to CASTSGTKTGELFF.

In this sample, this clone turned up a few times. The same CDR3 also results from other DNA sequences found in this sample. The chain uses TRBV30 and TRBJ2-2; no clear D gene. The germline CDR1 and CDR2 sequences are GTSNPN and SVGIG (reference sequence). Trimming removed 0 bases from V and 6 bases from J, with 2 bases in between. The CDR3 consists of 11 residues. The CDR3 DNA sequence: TGTGCCTGGAGTGTACCCGGGGAGCTGTTTTTT. The encoded protein is CAWSVPGELFF.

The rearrangement uses TRBV30 and TRBJ2-1, with D possibly TRBD1 on 5 matching bases. V gave up 0 bases and J gave up 5 bases, with 14 bases separating them. This CDR3 spans 15 amino acids. Looked up from germline, CDR1 is GTSNPN and CDR2 is SVGIG (reference sequence). CDR3 DNA sequence: TGTGCCTGGAGTGTGGCTTACAGGACACACAATGAGCAGTTCTTC. It codes for CAWSVAYRTHNEQFF.

This clone was seen more than once but under ten times. CDR3 bases: TGCGCCGGGAGGGGTAGCTCCTACGAGCAGTACTTC. It codes for CAGRGSSYEQYF. The rearrangement links TRBV29-1 to TRBJ2-7, with 8 bases aligning to TRBD2. CDR1 and CDR2 (germline): SQVTM, ANQGSEA. The CDR3 has 12 amino acids.